This passage covers 30 T cell receptor beta chains from one sample sequenced in a study of T cells in Graves' hyperthyroidism and ophthalmopathy. RNA transcripts served as the template for amplifying TCR beta CDR3 regions. The HTBI primer set was used in a first-round RT-PCR of the TCR CDR3. From the multiplex PCR reads, TCRdb called clonotypes with MiXCR, one entry per CDR3 protein. The data show hundreds of thousands of distinct CDR3 sequences, roughly 15% seen once. Sequences were obtained from blood. Receptors were obtained from a woman aged 18-29 years with Graves' hyperthyroidism.

This clonotype occurred many times. V usage is TRBV13 and J usage is TRBJ1-2; no clear D. The CDR3 sequence is 15 residues long. Per germline, CDR1 PRHDT and CDR2 FYEKMQ (reference sequence). The V and J ends lost 2 bases and 1 base respectively, with 11 bases between them. The CDR3 sequence is CASSLTYQHNYGYTF. For the CDR3, the DNA is TGTGCCAGCAGCTTAACTTACCAGCATAACTATGGCTACACCTTC.

This clonotype has just a few counts. This chain uses TRBV19 with TRBJ1-1, with D possibly being TRBD1 (5 bases). Trimming stripped 5 bases from V and 7 bases from J, with 17 bases between. The CDR3 contains 14 residues. CDR1 LNHDA and CDR2 SQIVND come from the germline V gene (reference sequence). This CDR3 reads CASSPAGVLGEAFF. DNA of the CDR3: TGTGCCAGTAGTCCTGCGGGGGTGTTGGGTGAAGCTTTCTTT.

In this sample, this clonotype turned up many times. J is TRBJ2-3 and V is TRBV4-3; D is unclear. Trimming cost V 0 bases and J 5 bases, with 15 bases left between them. This CDR3 contains 16 residues. In germline, CDR1 is LGHNA, CDR2 YSLEER. The CDR3 nucleotides read TGCGCCAGCAGCCAAGAGACACGGACGGCAGGAGATACGCAGTATTTT. Residues: CASSQETRTAGDTQYF.

The V call is TRBV10-3, the J call TRBJ2-3, with 8 bases fitting TRBD1. CDR3 length: 17 residues. Germline assignment: CDR1 ENHRY and CDR2 SYGVKD. Trimming removed 2 bases from V and 0 bases from J; junction bases left unmatched: 7. The CDR3 DNA reads TGTGCCATCAGTGAGACCTGGACAGGGAGGAGCACAGATACGCAGTATTTT. Its protein is CAISETWTGRSTDTQYF.

The chain has TRBV11-2 and TRBJ2-4, with D perhaps TRBD2 (5 bases). This CDR3 has 17 residues. Trimming left V 0 bases short and J 0 bases short, with 12 bases between. Per the germline V gene, CDR1 is SGHAT and CDR2 is FQNNGV. DNA for the CDR3: TGTGCCAGCAGCTTAGATCTAGCCCATGGAGCCAAAAACATTCAGTACTTC. It translates to CASSLDLAHGAKNIQYF.

This clonotype has a count of ten or more. V and J are TRBV10-3 and TRBJ2-1; D remains unclear. Between the trimmed V and J ends, which lost 4 bases and 1 base, there was a span of 14 bases. CDR3 length: 16 residues. Germline CDR1 reads ENHRY; CDR2 reads SYGVKD. The CDR3 loop is CAISGGFRPSYNEQFF. In nucleotides, the CDR3 is TGTGCCATCAGTGGTGGGTTCAGACCGTCCTACAATGAGCAGTTCTTC.

V is TRBV7-9 and J is TRBJ2-1; D is unclear. V was trimmed by 5 bases and J by 0 bases, leaving 14 bases between them. The CDR3 length is 16 residues. Germline CDR1 and CDR2: SEHNR and FQNEAQ (reference sequence). The CDR3 spells CASSKGSASSYNEQFF. CDR3 bases: TGTGCCAGCAGCAAAGGAAGCGCAAGCTCCTACAATGAGCAGTTCTTC.

This clonotype was counted at least ten times. The chain links TRBV5-8 to TRBJ2-1; 7 nucleotides agree with TRBD2. The germline gives CDR1 SGHTS, CDR2 YDEGEE. The V gene end was trimmed by 7 bases and the J gene end by 7 bases; junction bases not matched to a gene: 14. The CDR3 spans 15 residues. The CDR3 loop reads CASSTQRGPWNEQFF. The CDR3 DNA is TGTGCCAGCTCCACCCAGCGGGGCCCTTGGAATGAGCAGTTCTTC.

This chain connects TRBV30 to TRBJ2-1, with 9 bases identical to TRBD2. CDR1 GTSNPN and CDR2 SVGIG come from the germline V gene (reference sequence). After removal of 2 bases from V and 3 bases from J, the junction contained 17 bases not matched to a gene. The CDR3 runs to 19 residues. Here the CDR3 DNA reads TGTGCCTGGAGTAAACGCGGGAGGGGAATGGGGGGCTACTACAATGAGCAGTTCTTC. Amino acids: CAWSKRGRGMGGYYNEQFF.

V usage is TRBV3-1 and J usage is TRBJ1-4; D might be TRBD1 (6 bases). The V and J ends lost 5 bases and 10 bases respectively, with 23 bases between them. This CDR3 region has 16 residues. Germline loops: CDR1 LGHDT, CDR2 YNNKEL (reference sequence). CDR3 in DNA: TGTGCCAGCAGCTTAACTGTCCGGGACACCCAAGGAAAACTGTTTTTT. Translated, it gives CASSLTVRDTQGKLFF.

This clonotype showed up many times. The CDR3 DNA reads as TGTGCCAGCAGTTCCCAGGGTGACGCTTTCTTT. This codes for CASSSQGDAFF. The rearrangement links TRBV28 to TRBJ1-1; a possible D gene is TRBD1 (5 bases). Germline V gene data show CDR1 as MDHEN and CDR2 as SYDVKM. Between the trimmed V and J ends, which lost 4 bases and 11 bases, there was a span of 11 bases. This CDR3 spans 11 amino acids.

This chain joins TRBV7-9 and TRBJ1-1; D unclear. CDR3 length equals 12 residues. CDR1 and CDR2 (germline): SEHNR, FQNEAQ (reference sequence). The ends were cut back, 0 bases at V and 11 bases at J, with 10 bases in the middle. CDR3 sequence: CASSLAGGRAFF. CDR3 nucleotide sequence: TGTGCCAGCAGCTTAGCGGGCGGTCGGGCTTTCTTT.

This clonotype was counted ten times or more. The V call is TRBV7-3, the J call TRBJ2-1, with D unclear. CDR1 is SGHTA, CDR2 FQGTGA, per germline. The CDR3 is made up of 15 amino acids. V lost 5 bases and J lost 0, with 11 bases in between. CDR3 loop: CASSVSRDSYNEQFF. In DNA form, the CDR3 reads TGTGCCAGCAGCGTGTCTCGCGACTCCTACAATGAGCAGTTCTTC.

CDR3 sequence reads: CASSRPGQSYNEQFF. The CDR3 bases are TGCGCCAGCAGCCGCCCGGGACAGAGTTACAATGAGCAGTTCTTC. This chain uses TRBV5-1 with TRBJ2-1, with 7 bases matching TRBD1. Germline assignment: CDR1 SGHRS and CDR2 YFSETQ. J was trimmed by 4 bases and V by 4 bases; bases with no gene match: 8. The CDR3 extends over 15 amino acids. Together with reference TRBV5-1 and TRBJ2-1, the CDR3 gives the full variable domain: KAGVTQTPRYLIKTRGQQVTLSCSPISGHRSVSWYQQTPGQGLQFLFEYFSETQRNKGNFPGRFSGRQFSNSRSEMNVSTLELGDSALYLCASSRPGQSYNEQFFGPGTRLTVL.

This chain's CDR3 is CAGMGDLNEKLFF. The CDR3 bases are TGTGCCGGCATGGGGGACCTTAATGAAAAACTGTTTTTT. The rearrangement uses TRBV2 and TRBJ1-4; TRBD1 might be the D (5 bases). CDR3 length: 13 amino acids. Trimming cost V 11 bases and J 4 bases, with 14 bases left between them. The germline V gene encodes CDR1 SNHLY and CDR2 FYNNEI.

This clonotype was seen repeatedly, ten times or more. The chain couples TRBV30 to TRBJ1-2; D remains unclear. Germline loops: CDR1 GTSNPN, CDR2 SVGIG (reference sequence). V lost 2 bases and J 4 bases, leaving 14 bases between the germline ends. This CDR3 is 14 amino acids long. CDR3 loop: CAWSLDRFGYGYTF. In nucleotides, the CDR3 is TGTGCCTGGAGTCTAGACCGATTCGGCTATGGCTACACCTTC.

This clonotype was counted at least ten times. V gene TRBV27 combines with J gene TRBJ2-7; the D gene is possibly TRBD1 (7 bases). V was pared by 6 bases and J by 0 bases, with 12 bases between. Germline loops: CDR1 MNHEY, CDR2 SMNVEV (reference sequence). The CDR3 is 14 residues long. This CDR3 is CASRLRDSSYEQYF. For the CDR3, the DNA is TGTGCCAGCAGACTGCGGGACAGCTCCTACGAGCAGTACTTC.

The chain recombines TRBV15 with TRBJ2-2, with a possible D match to TRBD2 (6 bases). The CDR3 runs to 16 residues. CDR1 is LNHNV and CDR2 is YYDKDF in the germline V gene (reference sequence). V lost 1 base, J lost 5 bases, and 14 bases lay in between. CDR3 coding DNA: TGTGCCACCAGCAGAGGGTGGGACTTAGCAACCGGGGAGCTGTTTTTT. Protein sequence: CATSRGWDLATGELFF.

This clonotype has only a few counts. This chain connects TRBV20-1 to TRBJ2-3; 9 bases line up with TRBD1. The trim removed 2 bases at V and 3 bases at J, leaving 9 bases unmatched. The CDR3 totals 16 residues. Germline V gene sequence: CDR1 DFQATT, CDR2 SNEGSKA (reference sequence). The CDR3 region is CSARPNRDRATDTQYF. The CDR3, as DNA: TGCAGTGCTAGACCTAACCGGGACAGGGCAACAGATACGCAGTATTTT.

The chain combines TRBV29-1 with TRBJ2-1, with 8 bases that match TRBD1. The CDR3 loop spans 15 amino acids. The V gene end was trimmed by 3 bases and the J gene end by 6 bases; junction bases not matched to a gene: 10. CDR1 and CDR2 from the germline V gene are SQVTM and ANQGSEA. The CDR3 sequence is CSVEFPGQGRNEQFF. CDR3 sequence (DNA): TGCAGCGTTGAGTTCCCAGGACAGGGTCGCAATGAGCAGTTCTTC.

Many counts were recorded for this clonotype. The chain links TRBV20-1 to TRBJ2-7, with TRBD2 matching over 7 bases. J lost 2 bases, V lost 0 bases, and 4 bases had no gene match. Germline V gives CDR1 DFQATT, CDR2 SNEGSKA (reference sequence). The CDR3 length is 14 residues. The CDR3 DNA reads TGCAGTGCTAGAGATCCTAGCGGTCCCTACGAGCAGTACTTC. Residues: CSARDPSGPYEQYF.

This clonotype showed up many times. This chain joins TRBV7-6 and TRBJ2-6; no clear D. The V gene's germline CDR1 is SGHVS and CDR2 FNYEAQ. The CDR3 has 15 residues. V was trimmed by 4 bases and J by 4 bases, leaving 11 bases between them. The CDR3 sequence is CASSSALFGANVLTF. In DNA, the CDR3 is TGTGCCAGCAGCTCTGCCCTATTCGGGGCCAACGTCCTGACTTTC.

This chain links TRBV7-3 with TRBJ2-1; D possibly uses TRBD1 or TRBD2 (5 bases each). The CDR3 is made up of 17 amino acids. Germline V CDR1 and CDR2: SGHTA, FQGTGA. V dropped 5 bases and J dropped 10 bases, with 27 bases sitting between them. DNA of the CDR3: TGTGCCAGCAGCCCAGACGCCGGGACCCCCGTGGATCGGGAGCAGTTCTTC. Its protein product is CASSPDAGTPVDREQFF.

This chain links TRBV7-9 with TRBJ2-7, with D uncertain. CDR3 size: 13 residues. Per germline, CDR1 SEHNR and CDR2 FQNEAQ (reference sequence). The ends were cut back, 3 bases at V and 4 bases at J, with 10 bases in the middle. CDR3 sequence: CASSFSKGYEQYF. CDR3 coding DNA: TGTGCCAGCAGCTTTAGTAAAGGGTACGAGCAGTACTTC.

This clonotype was detected many times. V and J are TRBV11-2 and TRBJ2-3; D ambiguous. The V end lost 0 bases, the J end lost 4 bases, and 11 bases lay between the germline ends. This CDR3 spans 15 amino acids. Germline V CDR1 and CDR2: SGHAT, FQNNGV. CDR3: CASSLDPKGSDTQYF. The CDR3 region has the DNA TGTGCCAGCAGCTTAGATCCAAAGGGCTCAGATACGCAGTATTTT.

A remark on this clonotype: A read error may produce the germline difference seen at one junction end. The rearrangement links TRBV2 to TRBJ1-5, with D uncertain. The CDR3 is made up of 15 amino acids. Germline values: CDR1 SNHLY, CDR2 FYNNEI. The CDR3 reads CASSEYGYSNQPRHF. CDR3 bases: TGCGCCAGCAGTGAGTACGGGTATAGCAATCAGCCCCGGCATTTT.

This clonotype was recorded at least ten times. The chain combines TRBV30 with TRBJ2-3, with unresolved D. CDR3 length equals 15 residues. Germline CDR1 reads GTSNPN; CDR2 reads SVGIG (reference sequence). V lost 3 bases and J 0 bases, leaving 13 bases between the germline ends. CDR3 loop: CAWSLALSSTDTQYF. The CDR3 DNA sequence: TGTGCCTGGAGCCTTGCCCTAAGTAGCACAGATACGCAGTATTTT. Combining the CDR3 with reference TRBV30 and TRBJ2-3 gives the whole variable domain SQTIHQWPATLVQPVGSPLSLECTVEGTSNPNLYWYRQAAGRGLQLLFYSVGIGQISSEVPQNLSASRPQDRQFILSSKKLLLSDSGFYLCAWSLALSSTDTQYFGPGTRLTVL.

This clonotype was counted only a few times. The chain combines TRBV28 with TRBJ1-2, with D possibly matching TRBD1 (5 bases). V lost 7 bases, J lost 7 bases, and 19 bases lay in between. CDR3 length equals 14 residues. CDR1 is MDHEN and CDR2 is SYDVKM in the germline V gene. CDR3 sequence: CASTLGQGNRGYTF. CDR3 DNA: TGTGCCAGCACCCTTGGGCAGGGTAACCGTGGCTACACCTTC.

There are many counts of this clonotype. This chain joins TRBV12-3 or TRBV12-4 and TRBJ2-7; either TRBD1 or TRBD2 may fit D (5 bases each). The germline V and J ends were trimmed by 1 base and 3 bases, with 13 bases remaining between them. This CDR3 is built from 15 residues. This chain's CDR3 is CASSLGDPRGYEQYF. In DNA, the CDR3 is TGTGCCAGCAGTTTAGGGGACCCGAGAGGCTACGAGCAGTACTTC.

This clonotype was observed many times. The chain couples TRBV2 to TRBJ1-5; D not certain. V dropped 8 bases and J dropped 0 bases, with 8 bases sitting between them. CDR3 size: 13 residues. CDR1 is SNHLY, CDR2 FYNNEI, per germline. DNA for the CDR3: TGTGCCAGCTGTCAGGTTAGCAATCAGCCCCAGCATTTT. This sequence encodes CASCQVSNQPQHF.